These T cell receptor beta chains were read from a single sample in a study of cytotoxic CD8 clonotypes in ibrutinib-treated CLL. Assay: immunoSEQ multiplex PCR; the TCRdb copy retains only in-frame clones and omits some. The profile shows some 200,000 clones, around 72% of them singletons. This specimen was PBMCs, taken after 24 months of ibrutinib treatment. The receptors come from a human donor with chronic lymphocytic leukemia. Both conserved end residues are part of each CDR3. The D gene is left open where the match is weak. Clone size is given for some rows only: seen once, a few or many times, or a class if the clone is expanded.

>11|TRBV15|NA|NA|TRBJ2-1
CATKAGLEQFF
>17|TRBV7-2|NA|NA|TRBJ2-1
CASSFRTVRFSYNEQFF
>16|TRBV6-1|NA|NA|TRBJ1-4
CASSEARLITNEKLFF
>13|TRBV15|NA|NA|TRBJ1-2
CATSRGGGYGYTF
>13|TRBV19|NA|NA|TRBJ1-5
CASSIFGDRPQHF
>16|TRBV11-2|TRBD2|few|TRBJ2-1
CASSIGGLAGVNEQFF
>14|TRBV7-9|NA|NA|TRBJ1-1
CASSRSGLNTEAFF
>16|TRBV5-4|TRBD1|NA|TRBJ2-6
CASSRQGVSGANVLTF
>19|TRBV4-3|TRBD2|NA|TRBJ2-1
CASSQESFKLAGENNEQFF
>10|TRBV29-1|NA|NA|TRBJ2-1
CSADRPEQFF
>17|TRBV27|NA|NA|TRBJ1-2
CASPCGSKAGKNYGYTF
>9|TRBV25-1|NA|few|TRBJ2-7
CAAGHEQYF
>15|TRBV6-5|NA|NA|TRBJ1-1
CASTQEPFSNTEAFF
>17|TRBV5-8|NA|once|TRBJ2-1
CASPSSPYLSSYNEQFF
>12|TRBV6-1|NA|NA|TRBJ1-2
CASSEGGYGYTF
>14|TRBV7-9|TRBD1|NA|TRBJ1-5
CASSLIGGVQPQHF
>14|TRBV15|NA|NA|TRBJ2-5
CATSRDLNGETQYF
>13|TRBV7-2|NA|NA|TRBJ2-2
CASSLVLAGELFF
>14|TRBV18|NA|few|TRBJ2-5
CASSRSGSQETQYF
>21|TRBV4-1|NA|few|TRBJ2-2
CASSQLPPVRGAALVTGELFF
>13|TRBV5-1|NA|NA|TRBJ1-1
CASSFGGNTEAFF
>20|TRBV21-1|NA|NA|TRBJ2-1
CASSNNRDRGRVSTYNEQFF
>14|TRBV15|NA|NA|TRBJ2-1
CATSRDWSVLEQFF
>14|TRBV18|NA|NA|TRBJ1-4
CASSRYGGQEKLFF
>14|TRBV9|TRBD2|once|TRBJ2-1
CASSVAGAYNEQFF
>14|TRBV7-8|NA|NA|TRBJ2-7
CASSLGDGPYEQYF
>14|TRBV2|NA|NA|TRBJ2-1
CASSPRTKWNEQFF
>16|TRBV5-8|NA|NA|TRBJ2-6
CASSSNRPTRANVLTF
>16|TRBV7-2|TRBD1|NA|TRBJ1-5
CASSVRGDYSNQPQHF
>14|TRBV29-1|NA|few|TRBJ2-2
CSAGRSPNTGELFF
>13|TRBV11-2|NA|NA|TRBJ2-7
CASSLPGTYEQYF
>14|TRBV4-2|NA|NA|TRBJ2-7
CASSQDLGYYEQYF
>16|TRBV5-1|TRBD2|NA|TRBJ2-3
CASSPGTSGSTDTQYF
>15|TRBV18|NA|few|TRBJ1-1
CASSPQQAPNTEAFF
>14|TRBV10-3|TRBD2|NA|TRBJ2-2
CAIWRGWNTGELFF
>11|TRBV30|NA|once|TRBJ2-3
CAWSRASSQYF
>16|TRBV4-3|NA|NA|TRBJ2-7
CASSRGLGAILYEQYF
>12|TRBV29-1|TRBD1|NA|TRBJ2-5
CSADRGKETQYF
>15|TRBV9|NA|NA|TRBJ1-3
CASSGDGRSGNTIYF
>16|TRBV28|NA|NA|TRBJ2-1
CASSPPWDTGYNEQFF
>17|TRBV25-1|TRBD1|NA|TRBJ1-4
CASSGRYRGISNEKLFF
>18|TRBV7-2|NA|NA|TRBJ2-1
CASSLARAGLGSYNEQFF
>14|TRBV6-1|NA|NA|TRBJ2-5
CASVPAGTWETQYF
>15|TRBV7-6|TRBD1|NA|TRBJ2-7
CASSLSSGQGTEQYF
>15|TRBV27|NA|NA|TRBJ2-5
CASSFSIAAGETQYF
>16|TRBV6-1|TRBD1|few|TRBJ2-3
CASSDWDSTSTDTQYF
>19|TRBV10-3|TRBD2|few|TRBJ2-1
CAISESWTSASRAYNEQFF
>15|TRBV7-3|TRBD2|NA|TRBJ2-3
CASSLTSHYTDTQYF
>13|TRBV7-6|NA|NA|TRBJ2-7
CASSLSWKGKQYF
>14|TRBV28|NA|NA|TRBJ1-2
CASSLPGEGYGYTF